This is a list of T cell receptor beta chains from one sample in a study of cytomegalovirus exposure and HLA in healthy donors. The table came from immunoSEQ multiplex PCR; TCRdb's copy has only in-frame clones and leaves some out. The repertoire holds around 65,000 clones, with around 62% as singletons. The sequenced sample consisted of PBMCs. These receptors all come from a man aged 30 to 45 in good health and CMV-seronegative. Both conserved end residues are part of each CDR3. Each record gives: V gene, D gene, J gene, clone size, CDR3 DNA, CDR3 protein. The D gene is left open where the match is weak. Size tells how often a clone was seen (once, few, many) or the class of an expanded clone, and some rows leave it out.

TRBV7-9,NA,TRBJ2-7,NA,TGTGCCAGCAGCTTAGTTTCTAGAGGCCCCGCCGGGCAGTACTTC,CASSLVSRGPAGQYF
TRBV6-4,NA,TRBJ2-3,NA,TGTGCCAGCAGCCTGGACTGGAGCACAGATACGCAGTATTTT,CASSLDWSTDTQYF
TRBV9,NA,TRBJ2-6,NA,TGTGCCAGCAGTTTAAGATGGGGAGCCGGGGCCAACGTCCTGACTTTC,CASSLRWGAGANVLTF
TRBV4-1,NA,TRBJ2-5,few,TGCGCCAGCAGCCACCCCTACAGGAGACAAGAGACCCAGTACTTC,CASSHPYRRQETQYF
TRBV5-6,NA,TRBJ2-7,NA,TGTGCCAGCAGCTCAACCCCCCGGGGAACCTGGAACTACGAGCAGTACTTC,CASSSTPRGTWNYEQYF
TRBV11-1,NA,TRBJ2-4,NA,TGTGCCAGCAGCTCAAGCCTCGTTCAGTACTTC,CASSSSLVQYF
TRBV7-7,NA,TRBJ2-5,few,TGTGCCAGCAGCTTAGACAGCGGGTTTCAAGAGACCCAGTACTTC,CASSLDSGFQETQYF
TRBV7-9,NA,TRBJ1-1,NA,TGTGCCAGCAGCCCCGTTTGGAACACTGAAGCTTTCTTT,CASSPVWNTEAFF
TRBV6-1,NA,TRBJ1-6,NA,TGTGCCAGCAGTGATGGGGGGATCTTCGGTTCACCCCTCCACTTT,CASSDGGIFGSPLHF
TRBV9,TRBD2,TRBJ2-1,NA,TGTGCCAGCAGCGTACAAGCGGGGGGGTACAATGAGCAGTTCTTC,CASSVQAGGYNEQFF
TRBV5-1,NA,TRBJ2-3,NA,TGCGCCAGCAGCTTAAACTCAGATACGCAGTATTTT,CASSLNSDTQYF
TRBV7-8,TRBD1,TRBJ1-4,NA,TGTGCCAGCAGCTTAAAGGGACAGAATAATGAAAAACTGTTTTTT,CASSLKGQNNEKLFF
TRBV2,TRBD1,TRBJ1-4,NA,TGTGCCAGCAGTCCCGAAAGACAGGGAGAAGAAAAACTGTTTTTT,CASSPERQGEEKLFF
TRBV2,TRBD1,TRBJ1-3,NA,TGTGCCAGCAGTGCAGGGGGTGAACCTGGAAACACCATATATTTT,CASSAGGEPGNTIYF